This paragraph reports one T cell receptor (beta chain). The CDR3 has 16 residues. Looked up from germline, CDR1 is ENHRY and CDR2 is SYGVKD. The J segment lost 1 base and the V segment lost 2 bases, leaving 2 bases of the junction unmatched. The data were produced by immunoSEQ multiplex PCR, yet TCRdb's version contains in-frame clones alone and is incomplete. The repertoire holds approximately 73,000 clones, with about 93% as singletons. The sample originates from a study of technical replicates of blood from several donors. This receptor was taken from a human donor in good health. The material sequenced was T cells isolated from PBMCs. The chain couples TRBV10-3 to TRBJ1-3; 10 bases match TRBD1. The CDR3 reads CAISERDRGSGNTIYF. In DNA form, the CDR3 reads TGTGCCATCAGTGAGCGGGACAGGGGATCTGGAAACACCATATATTTT.